Listed below are T cell receptor beta chains from one sample, sequenced in a study of naive and memory T cell subsets. TCRdb recomputed calls from the UMI-ligation and nested PCR reads with MiXCR, one row per CDR3 protein. The data contain around 130,000 distinct CDR3 sequences, about 36% of them seen just once; the ten biggest clones take up roughly 0.9%. Sample: central memory CD4+ T cells from blood. These receptors came from a human donor in good health. Each CDR3 is given with its conserved first and last residue. A D gene is named only where the DNA matches it firmly. Rows give clone size only sometimes, using once, few, many, or a class for an expanded clone.

D: NA
size: NA
V: TRBV27
J: TRBJ2-3
CDR3: CASSTKLVTDTQYF
DNA: TGTGCCAGCAGTACCAAACTAGTCACAGATACGCAGTATTTT

D: TRBD2
size: NA
V: TRBV19
J: TRBJ2-1
CDR3: CASSNPLGGAEINEQFF
DNA: TGTGCCAGTAGTAACCCCCTCGGGGGGGCCGAGATCAATGAGCAGTTCTTC

D: NA
size: NA
V: TRBV20-1
J: TRBJ1-2
CDR3: CSARAAGGAGGYTF
DNA: TGCAGTGCTAGAGCGGCTGGGGGCGCGGGCGGCTACACCTTC

D: NA
size: once
V: TRBV20-1
J: TRBJ2-2
CDR3: CSARDGRVNTGELFF
DNA: TGCAGTGCTAGAGATGGTCGAGTGAACACCGGGGAGCTGTTTTTT

D: NA
size: NA
V: TRBV19
J: TRBJ2-1
CDR3: CASSMGGNLYNEQFF
DNA: TGTGCCAGTAGTATGGGGGGAAACCTCTACAATGAGCAGTTCTTC

D: NA
size: NA
V: TRBV6-1
J: TRBJ1-2
CDR3: CASGPHDSYGYTF
DNA: TGTGCCAGCGGGCCGCACGATTCCTATGGCTACACCTTC

D: NA
size: NA
V: TRBV7-6
J: TRBJ1-1
CDR3: CASSLDEGYGTEAFF
DNA: TGTGCCAGCAGCTTAGACGAGGGATATGGCACTGAAGCTTTCTTT

D: NA
size: few
V: TRBV6-6
J: TRBJ2-6
CDR3: CASTYTGSSGANVLTF
DNA: TGTGCCAGCACCTACACAGGGAGCTCTGGGGCCAACGTCCTGACTTTC

D: NA
size: NA
V: TRBV29-1
J: TRBJ2-3
CDR3: CSVQRLEDTQYF
DNA: TGCAGCGTTCAACGGCTAGAAGATACGCAGTATTTT

D: TRBD2
size: NA
V: TRBV4-3
J: TRBJ2-7
CDR3: CASSQDVMGTSGIRSSYEQYF
DNA: TGCGCCAGCAGCCAAGATGTGATGGGGACTAGCGGGATCCGATCCTCCTACGAGCAGTACTTC

D: TRBD2
size: NA
V: TRBV3-1
J: TRBJ2-7
CDR3: CASSQDLRRLAGGGEQYF
DNA: TGTGCCAGCAGCCAAGATCTGAGAAGGCTAGCGGGGGGAGGCGAGCAGTACTTC

D: NA
size: few
V: TRBV7-9
J: TRBJ1-1
CDR3: CASSLDGGGTEAFF
DNA: TGTGCCAGCAGCTTAGACGGAGGGGGCACTGAAGCTTTCTTT

D: NA
size: NA
V: TRBV12-3/TRBV12-4
J: TRBJ1-6
CDR3: CASTLTPRNSPLHF
DNA: TGTGCCAGCACCCTGACACCACGAAATTCACCCCTCCACTTT

D: TRBD1
size: NA
V: TRBV15
J: TRBJ2-1
CDR3: CATSRPPGTGNNEQFF
DNA: TGTGCCACCAGCAGACCCCCGGGGACAGGGAACAATGAGCAGTTCTTC

D: TRBD1
size: once
V: TRBV5-1
J: TRBJ1-1
CDR3: CASSLGDRGTTEAFF
DNA: TGCGCCAGCAGCTTGGGGGACAGGGGGACCACTGAAGCTTTCTTT

D: TRBD1
size: few
V: TRBV6-6
J: TRBJ2-7
CDR3: CASKRQGERYEQYF
DNA: TGTGCCAGCAAAAGACAGGGAGAGAGGTACGAGCAGTACTTC

D: NA
size: NA
V: TRBV3-1
J: TRBJ1-1
CDR3: CASRGTGSTEAFF
DNA: TGTGCCAGCAGGGGAACAGGTTCCACTGAAGCTTTCTTT

D: TRBD2
size: NA
V: TRBV30
J: TRBJ2-2
CDR3: CAWSVLAGGSSGELFF
DNA: TGTGCCTGGAGTGTACTAGCGGGAGGGTCGAGCGGGGAGCTGTTTTTT

D: NA
size: once
V: TRBV6-2/TRBV6-3
J: TRBJ2-1
CDR3: CASSPRLEQFF
DNA: TGTGCCAGCAGTCCTCGACTAGAGCAGTTCTTC

D: TRBD1
size: many
V: TRBV2
J: TRBJ2-7
CDR3: CASSKIPGQGPYEQYF
DNA: TGTGCCAGCAGTAAAATCCCGGGACAGGGCCCCTACGAGCAGTACTTC

D: NA
size: many
V: TRBV5-1
J: TRBJ2-3
CDR3: CASSFGGASTDTQYF
DNA: TGCGCCAGCAGCTTCGGGGGAGCTAGCACAGATACGCAGTATTTT

D: NA
size: NA
V: TRBV7-9
J: TRBJ2-7
CDR3: CASSEGSGPYEQYF
DNA: TGTGCCAGCAGTGAAGGGTCCGGCCCCTACGAGCAGTACTTC

D: NA
size: few
V: TRBV28
J: TRBJ1-3
CDR3: CASSLIRGADSGNTIYF
DNA: TGTGCCAGCAGTCTCATCCGGGGGGCCGACTCTGGAAACACCATATATTTT

D: TRBD1
size: NA
V: TRBV6-2/TRBV6-3
J: TRBJ2-3
CDR3: CASSDRGGYTQYF
DNA: TGTGCCAGCAGCGACAGGGGTGGATATACGCAGTATTTT

D: TRBD1
size: NA
V: TRBV2
J: TRBJ2-5
CDR3: CASRGDRLQETQYF
DNA: TGTGCCAGCAGGGGGGACAGGCTCCAAGAGACCCAGTACTTC

D: TRBD1
size: NA
V: TRBV29-1
J: TRBJ1-1
CDR3: CSVGATGLGTEAFF
DNA: TGCAGCGTTGGAGCGACAGGGCTGGGCACTGAAGCTTTCTTT

D: NA
size: many
V: TRBV29-1
J: TRBJ2-1
CDR3: CSVYGAGKYNEQFF
DNA: TGCAGCGTTTACGGAGCGGGTAAATACAATGAGCAGTTCTTC

D: NA
size: NA
V: TRBV5-4
J: TRBJ2-1
CDR3: CASSSTGVHNEQFF
DNA: TGTGCCAGCAGCTCGACAGGAGTCCACAATGAGCAGTTCTTC

D: NA
size: NA
V: TRBV18
J: TRBJ1-6
CDR3: CASSTRTMKGMADNSPLHF
DNA: TGTGCCAGCTCTACCCGAACAATGAAGGGGATGGCGGATAATTCACCCCTCCACTTT

D: NA
size: few
V: TRBV11-2
J: TRBJ2-1
CDR3: CASSPGWATYNEQFF
DNA: TGTGCCAGCAGCCCGGGTTGGGCAACCTACAATGAGCAGTTCTTC

D: TRBD1
size: NA
V: TRBV5-4
J: TRBJ2-3
CDR3: CASSLEGASTDTQYF
DNA: TGTGCCAGCAGCTTGGAGGGGGCTAGCACAGATACGCAGTATTTT

D: NA
size: few
V: TRBV5-1
J: TRBJ1-1
CDR3: CASSSPGGAEAFF
DNA: TGCGCCAGCAGCTCCCCCGGGGGGGCGGAAGCTTTCTTT

D: TRBD1
size: few
V: TRBV4-1
J: TRBJ2-4
CDR3: CASSQDPYSGQGNDNIQYF
DNA: TGCGCCAGCAGCCAAGATCCCTATTCTGGACAGGGGAACGATAACATTCAGTACTTC

D: NA
size: many
V: TRBV28
J: TRBJ2-3
CDR3: CASSLWGIATDTQYF
DNA: TGTGCCAGCAGTTTATGGGGGATCGCCACAGATACGCAGTATTTT

D: TRBD1
size: NA
V: TRBV12-3/TRBV12-4
J: TRBJ2-5
CDR3: CASSLFGRGRSETQYF
DNA: TGTGCCAGCAGTTTATTCGGCAGGGGGAGATCAGAGACCCAGTACTTC

D: NA
size: NA
V: TRBV6-5
J: TRBJ2-1
CDR3: CASSVLDGSYNEQFF
DNA: TGTGCCAGCAGTGTGCTAGATGGGTCCTACAATGAGCAGTTCTTC

D: NA
size: few
V: TRBV7-2
J: TRBJ2-1
CDR3: CASLSGVYPNEQFF
DNA: TGTGCCAGCTTAAGTGGGGTCTACCCCAATGAGCAGTTCTTC

D: NA
size: NA
V: TRBV5-6
J: TRBJ1-1
CDR3: CASSFGGRAGNTEAFF
DNA: TGTGCCAGCAGCTTCGGCGGACGCGCGGGGAACACTGAAGCTTTCTTT

D: NA
size: NA
V: TRBV14
J: TRBJ2-3
CDR3: CASSQRLGGDTDTQYF
DNA: TGTGCCAGCAGCCAAAGATTGGGGGGAGACACAGATACGCAGTATTTT

D: NA
size: once
V: TRBV6-6
J: TRBJ1-2
CDR3: CASSRKDPGYGYTF
DNA: TGTGCCAGCAGTCGAAAAGATCCAGGTTATGGCTACACCTTC

D: NA
size: few
V: TRBV28
J: TRBJ1-4
CDR3: CASSLRRGNEKLFF
DNA: TGTGCCAGCAGTTTAAGGAGAGGAAATGAAAAACTGTTTTTT

D: NA
size: few
V: TRBV7-2
J: TRBJ1-4
CDR3: CASSPYLFEKLFF
DNA: TGTGCCAGCAGCCCCTACCTGTTTGAAAAACTGTTTTTT

D: NA
size: NA
V: TRBV11-2
J: TRBJ1-2
CDR3: CASTTGRSDYGYTF
DNA: TGTGCCAGCACCACAGGGAGATCAGACTATGGCTACACCTTC

D: NA
size: NA
V: TRBV18
J: TRBJ1-1
CDR3: CASSPFKITEAFF
DNA: TGTGCCAGCTCACCATTTAAAATCACTGAAGCTTTCTTT

D: TRBD2
size: few
V: TRBV6-2/TRBV6-3
J: TRBJ2-3
CDR3: CASSNRDRGGTDTQYF
DNA: TGTGCCAGCAGCAATCGGGACCGGGGGGGCACAGATACGCAGTATTTT

D: TRBD2
size: NA
V: TRBV7-9
J: TRBJ2-5
CDR3: CASSLDRLAAQETQYF
DNA: TGTGCCAGCAGCTTAGATCGACTAGCGGCCCAAGAGACCCAGTACTTC

D: TRBD1
size: few
V: TRBV5-1
J: TRBJ1-1
CDR3: CASSFFAYQGGDTEAFF
DNA: TGCGCCAGCAGCTTTTTCGCTTATCAGGGGGGGGACACTGAAGCTTTCTTT

D: TRBD2
size: NA
V: TRBV6-1
J: TRBJ2-1
CDR3: CASSDRTSGRANEQFF
DNA: TGTGCCAGCAGTGATAGGACTAGCGGGAGGGCCAATGAGCAGTTCTTC

D: NA
size: NA
V: TRBV5-1
J: TRBJ2-3
CDR3: CASSLQDYRDTQYF
DNA: TGCGCCAGCAGCTTGCAGGACTATAGAGATACGCAGTATTTT

D: NA
size: NA
V: TRBV19
J: TRBJ2-1
CDR3: CASKGDWYNEQFF
DNA: TGTGCCAGTAAAGGGGACTGGTACAATGAGCAGTTCTTC

D: TRBD2
size: few
V: TRBV12-3/TRBV12-4
J: TRBJ2-7
CDR3: CASSRTMAGGPVQYF
DNA: TGTGCCAGCAGTCGGACTATGGCGGGAGGGCCGGTGCAGTACTTC

D: NA
size: NA
V: TRBV19
J: TRBJ2-1
CDR3: CASSSSNSYNEQFF
DNA: TGTGCCAGTAGTAGTAGCAATTCCTACAATGAGCAGTTCTTC

D: NA
size: few
V: TRBV28
J: TRBJ1-1
CDR3: CASTPSGEGTEAFF
DNA: TGTGCCAGCACCCCCTCGGGGGAGGGCACTGAAGCTTTCTTT